The present TCR beta chain was sequenced within a study of identical twins. Study observations and caveats: Memory repertoires lacked the insertion deficit that abundant cord blood beta clonotypes showed.

Points on this clonotype: What it recognizes is unknown.

It was template switching that added a universal primer site, and there were unique molecular identifiers on the cDNA. TCRdb re-called the 5' RACE reads with MiXCR, one entry per CDR3 protein. Of about 530,000 distinct CDR3 sequences in the sample, approximately 20% are singletons; the top ten hold approximately 0.52%. These data also featured in a second study, about yellow fever vaccine responses in identical twins.

Sequencing input: CD4+ T cells sorted from blood. This receptor was obtained from a woman aged 18-30 years in good health.

This CDR3 is CASGKRTSPYEQYF. The CDR3 DNA sequence: TGTGCCAGCGGGAAAAGGACTTCACCCTACGAGCAGTACTTC. V is TRBV7-9 and J is TRBJ2-7; a possible D gene is TRBD2 (5 bases). The CDR3 contains 14 residues. V lost 8 bases, J lost 2 bases, and 16 bases lay in between. CDR1 and CDR2 from the germline V gene are SEHNR and FQNEAQ (reference sequence). Variable domain in full (rest from reference TRBV7-9 and TRBJ2-7): DTGVSQNPRHKITKRGQNVTFRCDPISEHNRLYWYRQTLGQGPEFLTYFQNEAQLEKSRLLSDRFSAERPKGSFSTLEIQRTEQGDSAMYLCASGKRTSPYEQYFGPGTRLTVT.